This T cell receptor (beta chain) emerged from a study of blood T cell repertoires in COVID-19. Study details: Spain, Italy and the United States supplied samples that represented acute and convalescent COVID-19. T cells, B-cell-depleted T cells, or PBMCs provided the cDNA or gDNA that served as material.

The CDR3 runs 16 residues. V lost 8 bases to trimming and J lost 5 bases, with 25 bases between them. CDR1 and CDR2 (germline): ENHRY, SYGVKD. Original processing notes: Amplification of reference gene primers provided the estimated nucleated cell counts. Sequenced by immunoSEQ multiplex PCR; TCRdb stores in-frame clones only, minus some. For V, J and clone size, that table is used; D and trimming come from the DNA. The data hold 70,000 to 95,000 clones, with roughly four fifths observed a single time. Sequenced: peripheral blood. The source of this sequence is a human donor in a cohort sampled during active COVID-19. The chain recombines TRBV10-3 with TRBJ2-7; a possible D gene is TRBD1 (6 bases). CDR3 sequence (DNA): TGTGCCATCGCCAAGATAACAGGGACATCTTTCCACGAGCAGTACTTC. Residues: CAIAKITGTSFHEQYF.